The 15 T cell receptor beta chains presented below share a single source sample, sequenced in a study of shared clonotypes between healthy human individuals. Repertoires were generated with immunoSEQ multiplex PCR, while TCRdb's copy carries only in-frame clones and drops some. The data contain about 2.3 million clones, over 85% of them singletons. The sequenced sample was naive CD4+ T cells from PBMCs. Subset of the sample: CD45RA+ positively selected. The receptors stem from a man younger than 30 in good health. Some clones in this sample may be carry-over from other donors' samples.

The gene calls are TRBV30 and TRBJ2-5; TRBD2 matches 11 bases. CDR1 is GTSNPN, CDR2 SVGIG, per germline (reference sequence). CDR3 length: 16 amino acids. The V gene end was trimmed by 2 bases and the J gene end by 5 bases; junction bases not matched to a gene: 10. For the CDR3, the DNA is TGTGCCTGGAGTCGTACTAGCGGGAGTTCACTTGAGACCCAGTACTTC. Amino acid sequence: CAWSRTSGSSLETQYF. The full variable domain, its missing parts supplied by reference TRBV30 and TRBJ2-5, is SQTIHQWPATLVQPVGSPLSLECTVEGTSNPNLYWYRQAAGRGLQLLFYSVGIGQISSEVPQNLSASRPQDRQFILSSKKLLLSDSGFYLCAWSRTSGSSLETQYFGPGTRLLVL.

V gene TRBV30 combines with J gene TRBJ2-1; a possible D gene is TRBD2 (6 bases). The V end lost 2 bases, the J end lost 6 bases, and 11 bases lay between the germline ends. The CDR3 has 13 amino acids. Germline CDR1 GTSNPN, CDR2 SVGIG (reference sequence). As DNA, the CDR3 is TGTGCCTGGAGTAGACTAGTCTCCAATGAGCAGTTCTTC. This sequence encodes CAWSRLVSNEQFF.

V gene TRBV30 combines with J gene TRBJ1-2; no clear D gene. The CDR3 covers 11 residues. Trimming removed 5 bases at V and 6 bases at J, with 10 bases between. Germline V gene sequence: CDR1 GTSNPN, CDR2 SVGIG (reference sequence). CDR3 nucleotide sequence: TGTGCCTGGGCAAAGGTGGATGGCTACACCTTC. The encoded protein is CAWAKVDGYTF.

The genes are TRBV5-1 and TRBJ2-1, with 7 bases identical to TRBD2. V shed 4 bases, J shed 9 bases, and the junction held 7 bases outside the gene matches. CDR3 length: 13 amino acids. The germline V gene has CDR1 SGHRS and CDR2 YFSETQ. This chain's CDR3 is CASSRSGEGEQFF. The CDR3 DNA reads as TGCGCCAGCAGCCGGTCCGGGGAGGGTGAGCAGTTCTTC.

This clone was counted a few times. This chain's CDR3 is CASNQQGMNTEAFF. As DNA, the CDR3 is TGTGCCAGCAACCAACAGGGGATGAACACTGAAGCTTTCTTT. This chain connects TRBV2 to TRBJ1-1; TRBD1 aligns across 7 bases. CDR1 SNHLY and CDR2 FYNNEI come from the germline V gene. With 7 bases clipped from V and 0 bases from J, the junction kept 5 bases outside the gene matches. The CDR3 loop spans 14 amino acids.

The CDR3 DNA is TGTGCCAGTGCCGACCCCGGGACTAGCAATTTCGATGAGCAGTTCTTC. Its translation is CASADPGTSNFDEQFF. The V gene is TRBV19, the J gene TRBJ2-1, with TRBD2 matching 9 bases. Germline V gene lookup returns CDR1 LNHDA and CDR2 SQIVND (reference sequence). The CDR3 covers 16 residues. Trimming cost V 8 bases and J 8 bases; bases outside gene matches: 16.

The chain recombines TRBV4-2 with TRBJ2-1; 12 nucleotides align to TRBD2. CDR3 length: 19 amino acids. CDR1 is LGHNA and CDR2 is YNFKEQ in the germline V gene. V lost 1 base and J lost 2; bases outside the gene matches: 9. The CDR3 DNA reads TGTGCCAGCAGCCAAGTCTCGCGGCCTAGCGGGAGGGCCTACAATGAGCAGTTCTTC. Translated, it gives CASSQVSRPSGRAYNEQFF.

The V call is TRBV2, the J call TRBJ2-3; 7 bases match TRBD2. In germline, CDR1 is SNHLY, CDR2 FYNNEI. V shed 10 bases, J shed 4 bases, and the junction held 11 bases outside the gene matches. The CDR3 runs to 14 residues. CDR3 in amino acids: CATYRLARADTQYF. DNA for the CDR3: TGTGCCACATACAGACTAGCTCGGGCAGATACGCAGTATTTT.

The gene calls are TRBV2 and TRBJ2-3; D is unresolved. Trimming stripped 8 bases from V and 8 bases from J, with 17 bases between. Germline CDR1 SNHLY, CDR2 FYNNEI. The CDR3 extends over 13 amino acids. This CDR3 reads CASGLFDLSTQYF. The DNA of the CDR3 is TGTGCCAGCGGTCTCTTCGACTTGAGTACGCAGTATTTT.

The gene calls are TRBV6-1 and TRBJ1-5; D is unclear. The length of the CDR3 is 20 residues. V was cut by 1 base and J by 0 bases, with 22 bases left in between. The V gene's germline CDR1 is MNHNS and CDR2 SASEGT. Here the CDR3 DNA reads TGTGCCAGCAGTGAAGGGGAACATGGGGAGAGCCCCTATAGCAATCAGCCCCAGCATTTT. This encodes CASSEGEHGESPYSNQPQHF.

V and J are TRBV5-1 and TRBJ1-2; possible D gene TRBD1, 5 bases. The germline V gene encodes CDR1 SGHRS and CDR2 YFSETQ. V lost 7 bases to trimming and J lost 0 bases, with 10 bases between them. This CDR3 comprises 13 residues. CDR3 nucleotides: TGCGCCAGCGGGGGTACTCCTAACTATGGCTACACCTTC. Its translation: CASGGTPNYGYTF.

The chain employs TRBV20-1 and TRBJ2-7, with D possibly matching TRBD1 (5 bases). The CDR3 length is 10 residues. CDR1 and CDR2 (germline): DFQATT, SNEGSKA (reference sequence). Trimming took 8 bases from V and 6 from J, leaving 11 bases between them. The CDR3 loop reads CSSTGGEQYF. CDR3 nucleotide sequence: TGCAGTTCCACAGGTGGCGAGCAGTACTTC.

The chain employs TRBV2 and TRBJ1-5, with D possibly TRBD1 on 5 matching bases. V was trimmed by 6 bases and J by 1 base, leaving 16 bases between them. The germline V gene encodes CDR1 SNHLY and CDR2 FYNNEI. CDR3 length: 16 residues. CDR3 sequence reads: CASRGGLRGSNQPQHF. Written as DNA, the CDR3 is TGTGCCAGCAGGGGGGGACTAAGGGGCAGCAATCAGCCCCAGCATTTT.

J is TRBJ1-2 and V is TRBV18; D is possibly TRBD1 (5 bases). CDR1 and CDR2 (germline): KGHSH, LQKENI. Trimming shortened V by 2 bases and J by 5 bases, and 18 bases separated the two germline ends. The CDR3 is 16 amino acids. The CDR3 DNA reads TGTGCCAGCTCACCAGCGCCCGGGACTCATGGGTATGGCTACACCTTC. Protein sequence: CASSPAPGTHGYGYTF.

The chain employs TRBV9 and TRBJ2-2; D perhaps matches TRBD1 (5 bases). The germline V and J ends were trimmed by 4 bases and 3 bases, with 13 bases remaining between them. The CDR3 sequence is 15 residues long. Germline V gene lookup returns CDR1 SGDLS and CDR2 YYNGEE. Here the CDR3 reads CASSTPLGDTGELFF. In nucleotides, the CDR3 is TGTGCCAGCAGCACCCCCCTAGGGGACACCGGGGAGCTGTTTTTT.